These 5 T cell receptor beta chains were sequenced from one sample in a study of identical twins. MiXCR, run by TCRdb on the 5' RACE reads, gives a single entry per CDR3 protein. Here the sample spans approximately 600,000 distinct CDR3 sequences, 9.6% being singletons. These data are also associated with another study on yellow fever vaccine responses in identical twins.

Sequences were obtained from PBMCs. These TCRs come from a woman between 18 and 30 years old in good health.

This clonotype was counted at least ten times. This chain uses TRBV3-1 with TRBJ2-1; a possible D gene is TRBD2 (5 bases). V was trimmed by 4 bases and J by 5 bases, leaving 18 bases between them. This CDR3 comprises 16 residues. Germline V gene lookup returns CDR1 LGHDT and CDR2 YNNKEL (reference sequence). CDR3 nucleotides: TGTGCCAGCAGCCGGGATTTCGCGGCGGGCGACAATGAGCAGTTCTTC. It encodes CASSRDFAAGDNEQFF.

The chain employs TRBV5-6 and TRBJ1-5; D might be TRBD1 (6 bases). V was pared by 4 bases and J by 1 base, with 12 bases between. The CDR3 is 15 amino acids. Germline V lookup: CDR1 SGHDT, CDR2 YYEEEE. The CDR3 bases are TGTGCCAGCAGCCGGCGGGGGCGGAGCAATCAGCCCCAGCATTTT. This translates into CASSRRGRSNQPQHF. The full variable domain, in which reference TRBV5-6 and TRBJ1-5 provide the parts outside the CDR3, is DAGVTQSPTHLIKTRGQQVTLRCSPKSGHDTVSWYQQALGQGPQFIFQYYEEEERQRGNFPDRFSGHQFPNYSSELNVNALLLGDSALYLCASSRRGRSNQPQHFGDGTRLSIL.

The J gene is TRBJ1-1, the V gene TRBV7-8; D gene uncertain. Trimming took off 1 base at V and 0 bases at J, with 6 bases between the two ends. This CDR3 spans 14 amino acids. The germline CDR1 and CDR2 sequences are SGHVS and FQNEAQ. DNA of the CDR3: TGTGCCAGCAGCTTAGAGGGTGTGAACACTGAAGCTTTCTTT. Protein product: CASSLEGVNTEAFF.

This clonotype was seen more than once but under ten times. The chain links TRBV7-2 to TRBJ1-2, with a possible D match to TRBD1 (5 bases). There are 16 residues in the CDR3. Trimming pared 5 bases from V and 2 bases from J, leaving 18 bases between. Germline assignment: CDR1 SGHTA and CDR2 FQGNSA. In DNA, the CDR3 is TGTGCCAGCAGCCTTCTCCCGGGGGACGGGAACTATGGCTACACCTTC. Its protein product is CASSLLPGDGNYGYTF.

This clonotype was counted a few times. The V and J genes are TRBV6-1 and TRBJ2-7; 8 nucleotides agree with TRBD2. Trimming removed 4 bases from V and 4 bases from J; junction bases left unmatched: 6. This CDR3 has 14 amino acids. Germline CDR1 and CDR2: MNHNS and SASEGT. The CDR3 bases are TGTGCCAGCAGTGCCCTTGCGGGGGGTTACGAGCAGTACTTC. Translating gives CASSALAGGYEQYF.